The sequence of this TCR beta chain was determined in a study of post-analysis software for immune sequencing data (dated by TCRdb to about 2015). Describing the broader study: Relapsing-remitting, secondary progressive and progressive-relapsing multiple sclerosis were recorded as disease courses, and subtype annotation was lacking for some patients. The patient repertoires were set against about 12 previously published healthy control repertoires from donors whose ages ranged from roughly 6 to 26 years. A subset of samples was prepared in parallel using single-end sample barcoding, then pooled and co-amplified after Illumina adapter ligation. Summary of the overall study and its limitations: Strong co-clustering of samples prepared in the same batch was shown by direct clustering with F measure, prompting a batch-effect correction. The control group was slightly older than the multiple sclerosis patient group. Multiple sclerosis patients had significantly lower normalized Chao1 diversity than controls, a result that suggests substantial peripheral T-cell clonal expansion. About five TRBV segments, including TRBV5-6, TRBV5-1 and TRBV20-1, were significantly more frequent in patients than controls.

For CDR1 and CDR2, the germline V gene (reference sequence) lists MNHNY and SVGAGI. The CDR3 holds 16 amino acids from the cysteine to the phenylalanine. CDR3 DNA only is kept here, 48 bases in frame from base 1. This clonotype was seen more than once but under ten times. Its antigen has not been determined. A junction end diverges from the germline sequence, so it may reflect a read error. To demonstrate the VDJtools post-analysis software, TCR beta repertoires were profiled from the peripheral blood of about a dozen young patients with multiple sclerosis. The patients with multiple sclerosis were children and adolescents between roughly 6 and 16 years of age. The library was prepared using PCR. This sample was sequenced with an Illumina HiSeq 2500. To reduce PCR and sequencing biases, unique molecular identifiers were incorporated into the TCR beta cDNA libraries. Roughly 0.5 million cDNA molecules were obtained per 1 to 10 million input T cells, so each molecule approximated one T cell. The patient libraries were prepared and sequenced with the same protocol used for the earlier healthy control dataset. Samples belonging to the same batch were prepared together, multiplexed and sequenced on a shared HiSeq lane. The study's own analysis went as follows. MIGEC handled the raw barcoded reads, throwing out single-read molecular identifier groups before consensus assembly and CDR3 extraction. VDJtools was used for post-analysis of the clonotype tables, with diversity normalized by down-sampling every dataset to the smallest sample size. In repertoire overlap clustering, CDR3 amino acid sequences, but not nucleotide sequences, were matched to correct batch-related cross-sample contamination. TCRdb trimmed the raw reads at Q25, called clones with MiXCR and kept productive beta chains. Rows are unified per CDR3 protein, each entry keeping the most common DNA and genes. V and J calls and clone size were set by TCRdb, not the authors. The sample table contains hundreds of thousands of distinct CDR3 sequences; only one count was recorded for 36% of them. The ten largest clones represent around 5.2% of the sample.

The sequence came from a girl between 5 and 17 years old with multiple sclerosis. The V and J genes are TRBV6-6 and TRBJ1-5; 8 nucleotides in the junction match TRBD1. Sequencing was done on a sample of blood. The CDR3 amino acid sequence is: CAGSYAGGTGIQPQHF. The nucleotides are TGTGCCGGCAGTTACGCCGGCGGGACAGGCATTCAGCCCCAGCATTTT.